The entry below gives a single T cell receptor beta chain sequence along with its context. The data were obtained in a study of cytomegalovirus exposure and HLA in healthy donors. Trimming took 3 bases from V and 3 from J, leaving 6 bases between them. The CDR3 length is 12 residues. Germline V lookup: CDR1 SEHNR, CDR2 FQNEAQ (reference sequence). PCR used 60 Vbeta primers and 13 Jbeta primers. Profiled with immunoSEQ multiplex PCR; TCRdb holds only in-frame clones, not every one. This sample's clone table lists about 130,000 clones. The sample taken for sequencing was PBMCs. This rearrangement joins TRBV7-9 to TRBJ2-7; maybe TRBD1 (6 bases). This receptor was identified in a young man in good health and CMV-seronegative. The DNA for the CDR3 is TGTGCCAGCAGCTTCAGGGGCTACGAGCAGTACTTC. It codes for CASSFRGYEQYF.